These T cell receptor beta chains were read from a single sample in a study of neurological immune-mediated disorders. TCRdb passed the 5' RACE reads through MiXCR, listing each CDR3 protein once. Of about 55,000 distinct CDR3 sequences detected, around 3.8% appear once; the ten largest clones hold roughly 1.9%. Sequences were obtained from CD4+ T cells from blood. The receptors come from a woman in her forties with multiple sclerosis. The CDR3 runs from the conserved cysteine through the conserved F or W. The D gene is left open where the match is weak. Clone size is shown for a subset of rows, as once, few, many or a class of expanded clone.

abundance: many; d_gene: TRBD1; v_gene: TRBV5-1; j_gene: TRBJ2-7; CDR3nt: TGCGCCAGCAGCCGCACCTTAGGGGGCTCGGACGAGCAGTACTTC; CDR3aa: CASSRTLGGSDEQYF
abundance: many; d_gene: NA; v_gene: TRBV5-1; j_gene: TRBJ2-7; CDR3nt: TGTGCCAGCAGCTTGGGAGACGAGCAGTACTTC; CDR3aa: CASSLGDEQYF
abundance: many; d_gene: TRBD1; v_gene: TRBV12-3/TRBV12-4; j_gene: TRBJ1-1; CDR3nt: TGTGCCAGCAGCACGGGACAGGGGGATATTGAAGCTTTCTTT; CDR3aa: CASSTGQGDIEAFF
abundance: many; d_gene: TRBD1; v_gene: TRBV11-2; j_gene: TRBJ2-2; CDR3nt: TGTGCCAGCAGCCTATGGACAGGCACCGGGGAGCCGTTTTTT; CDR3aa: CASSLWTGTGEPFF
abundance: many; d_gene: NA; v_gene: TRBV10-3; j_gene: TRBJ2-4; CDR3nt: TGTGCCACCCACGGGGGAGTACGGGGGAGGGGGGCCAAAAACATTCAGTACTTC; CDR3aa: CATHGGVRGRGAKNIQYF
abundance: many; d_gene: TRBD1; v_gene: TRBV4-1; j_gene: TRBJ1-6; CDR3nt: TGCGCCAGCAGCCAGACCCGGACAGGGGTCGGTTCACCCCTCCACTTT; CDR3aa: CASSQTRTGVGSPLHF
abundance: many; d_gene: TRBD1; v_gene: TRBV19; j_gene: TRBJ2-7; CDR3nt: TGTGCCAGTAGTATTGGGGGGACAGGGGCCTCCTACGAGCAGTACTTC; CDR3aa: CASSIGGTGASYEQYF
abundance: many; d_gene: NA; v_gene: TRBV7-2; j_gene: TRBJ2-1; CDR3nt: TGTGCCAGCAGCTTGTCCAGGAGCTCCTACAATGAGCAGTTCTTC; CDR3aa: CASSLSRSSYNEQFF
abundance: many; d_gene: NA; v_gene: TRBV7-3; j_gene: TRBJ2-7; CDR3nt: TGTGCCAGCAGCTTAACGGGAGGCTACGAGCAGTACTTC; CDR3aa: CASSLTGGYEQYF
abundance: many; d_gene: NA; v_gene: TRBV4-1; j_gene: TRBJ1-1; CDR3nt: TGCGCCAGCAGCCAAGGTCTCCCGATGAACACTGAAGCTTTCTTT; CDR3aa: CASSQGLPMNTEAFF
abundance: many; d_gene: NA; v_gene: TRBV5-1; j_gene: TRBJ2-7; CDR3nt: TGCGCCAGCAGCTTGGAGTCCGCCCGCTACGAGCAGTACTTC; CDR3aa: CASSLESARYEQYF
abundance: many; d_gene: TRBD2; v_gene: TRBV4-1; j_gene: TRBJ2-1; CDR3nt: TGCGCCAGCAGCCAAGATAGGGAGGCTAGCGGCTACAATGAGCAGTTCTTC; CDR3aa: CASSQDREASGYNEQFF
abundance: many; d_gene: TRBD1; v_gene: TRBV20-1; j_gene: TRBJ2-1; CDR3nt: TGCAGTGCTCCTACCATGGGACAGGGTGTAGGCAATGAGCAGTTCTTC; CDR3aa: CSAPTMGQGVGNEQFF
abundance: many; d_gene: NA; v_gene: TRBV14; j_gene: TRBJ2-5; CDR3nt: TGTGCCAGCAGCCAATCGCCAGGCCACCTCCAAGAGACCCAGTACTTC; CDR3aa: CASSQSPGHLQETQYF
abundance: many; d_gene: NA; v_gene: TRBV7-9; j_gene: TRBJ2-2; CDR3nt: TGTGCCAGCAGCCCGCGGGACAGCTACACCGGGGAGCTGTTTTTT; CDR3aa: CASSPRDSYTGELFF
abundance: many; d_gene: NA; v_gene: TRBV6-1; j_gene: TRBJ2-3; CDR3nt: TGTGCCAGCAGCGCTGGACGAGCAACTAGGGATACGCAGTATTTT; CDR3aa: CASSAGRATRDTQYF
abundance: NA; d_gene: NA; v_gene: TRBV11-2; j_gene: TRBJ2-1; CDR3nt: TGTGCCAGCAGCCGGGGACCCCGGATGTATGAGCAGTTCTTC; CDR3aa: CASSRGPRMYEQFF
abundance: many; d_gene: NA; v_gene: TRBV11-2; j_gene: TRBJ1-1; CDR3nt: TGTGCCAGCAGCCCGAGGGCCAAGAACACTGAAGCTTTCTTT; CDR3aa: CASSPRAKNTEAFF
abundance: many; d_gene: NA; v_gene: TRBV29-1; j_gene: TRBJ1-3; CDR3nt: TGCAGCGTTGAGTTGGTTGCTGGAAACACCATATATTTT; CDR3aa: CSVELVAGNTIYF
abundance: many; d_gene: NA; v_gene: TRBV18; j_gene: TRBJ1-1; CDR3nt: TGTGCCAGCTCACCCCGGGCAGATGAAGCTTTCTTT; CDR3aa: CASSPRADEAFF
abundance: many; d_gene: NA; v_gene: TRBV29-1; j_gene: TRBJ2-7; CDR3nt: TGCAGCGTTGGTAGATCAACCTACGAGCAGTACTTC; CDR3aa: CSVGRSTYEQYF
abundance: many; d_gene: NA; v_gene: TRBV18; j_gene: TRBJ2-7; CDR3nt: TGTGCCAGCTCATCCTCTCAGACAGGTAGCGACGAGCAGTACTTC; CDR3aa: CASSSSQTGSDEQYF
abundance: many; d_gene: TRBD2; v_gene: TRBV7-9; j_gene: TRBJ2-3; CDR3nt: TGTGCCAGCAGCCCCCTTGGGGGGGGTGCAGATACGCAGTATTTT; CDR3aa: CASSPLGGGADTQYF
abundance: many; d_gene: NA; v_gene: TRBV6-5; j_gene: TRBJ1-2; CDR3nt: TGTGCCAGCAGTTACGATCGGAGGAGCTATGGCTACACCTTC; CDR3aa: CASSYDRRSYGYTF
abundance: many; d_gene: NA; v_gene: TRBV5-1; j_gene: TRBJ1-5; CDR3nt: TGCGCCAGCAGCTTGGAGGGACGGCTTGAGGATCAGCCCCAGCATTTT; CDR3aa: CASSLEGRLEDQPQHF
abundance: NA; d_gene: NA; v_gene: TRBV12-3/TRBV12-4; j_gene: TRBJ1-1; CDR3nt: TGTGTCAGCAACATTGAATCGGTGAACACTGAAGCTTTCTTT; CDR3aa: CVSNIESVNTEAFF
abundance: many; d_gene: NA; v_gene: TRBV7-6; j_gene: TRBJ1-1; CDR3nt: TGTGCCAGCAGCTTAGGGGCGTCAATGAACACTGAAGCTTTCTTT; CDR3aa: CASSLGASMNTEAFF
abundance: many; d_gene: TRBD1; v_gene: TRBV7-2; j_gene: TRBJ1-2; CDR3nt: TGTGCCAGCAGCACCTTACGACAGGGGGGCTACACCTTC; CDR3aa: CASSTLRQGGYTF
abundance: many; d_gene: NA; v_gene: TRBV5-5; j_gene: TRBJ2-2; CDR3nt: TGTGCCAGCAGCCCTCGAGGGGCGAACACCGGGGAGCTGTTTTTT; CDR3aa: CASSPRGANTGELFF
abundance: many; d_gene: NA; v_gene: TRBV6-6; j_gene: TRBJ2-1; CDR3nt: TGTGCCAGCAGTGACCGGGGGGCAGGGGGCCGCGATGAGCAGTTCTTC; CDR3aa: CASSDRGAGGRDEQFF
abundance: many; d_gene: NA; v_gene: TRBV5-4; j_gene: TRBJ2-7; CDR3nt: TGTGCCAGCAGCTCAACACCTAGCACCTACGAGCAGTACTTC; CDR3aa: CASSSTPSTYEQYF